A single sample is the source of the 17 T cell receptor beta chains below, sequenced in a study of blood T cell repertoires in COVID-19. The table came from immunoSEQ multiplex PCR; TCRdb's copy has only in-frame clones and leaves some out. The sample consists of some 450,000 clones, about 90% of them appearing once. The sample taken for sequencing was peripheral blood. Receptor source: a man aged 18-30 years with COVID-19, enrolled during active disease.

This chain uses TRBV5-4 with TRBJ2-1, with 7 bases identical to TRBD1. This CDR3 comprises 14 residues. The junction had 10 bases not matched to a gene; V was cut back by 6 bases and J by 7 bases. Germline V lookup: CDR1 SGHNT, CDR2 YYREEE (reference sequence). The CDR3 DNA sequence: TGTGCCAGCAACTATGACAGGGACGGGAATGAGCAGTTCTTC. It yields the protein CASNYDRDGNEQFF. Full variable domain (rest looked up from reference TRBV5-4 and TRBJ2-1): ETGVTQSPTHLIKTRGQQVTLRCSSQSGHNTVSWYQQALGQGPQFIFQYYREEENGRGNFPPRFSGLQFPNYSSELNVNALELDDSALYLCASNYDRDGNEQFFGPGTRLTVL.

V is TRBV5-1 and J is TRBJ2-3; TRBD1 matches at 8 bases. The CDR3 contains 14 residues. V shed 4 bases and J 5 bases; nucleotides not matched to a gene: 6. Germline V gene lookup returns CDR1 SGHRS and CDR2 YFSETQ. The CDR3 sequence is CASSPQGAEDTQYF. As DNA, the CDR3 is TGCGCCAGCAGCCCCCAGGGGGCGGAAGATACGCAGTATTTT.

In its sample, this clone was seen a few times. The junction and the germline gene differ at one end; a read error may be behind it. This chain connects TRBV7-9 to TRBJ2-1, with TRBD2 matching over 8 bases. The CDR3 length is 12 residues. The germline V gene has CDR1 SEHNR and CDR2 FQNEAQ (reference sequence). CDR3 coding DNA: TGTGCCAGCAGCCAATTAGCGGGGCGCCAGGTCTTC. This translates into CASSQLAGRQVF.

This clone was detected only a few times. The chain links TRBV11-3 to TRBJ1-4, with 9 bases that match TRBD1. The CDR3 runs 14 residues. V shed 3 bases, J shed 6 bases, and the junction held 2 bases outside the gene matches. Germline V gene data show CDR1 as SGHNT and CDR2 as YENEEA. CDR3 in amino acids: CASSLGTGYEKLFF. The DNA for the CDR3 is TGTGCCAGCAGCTTGGGGACAGGGTATGAAAAACTGTTTTTT.

Written as DNA, the CDR3 is TGTGCCAGCAGCCAACTCGGTCCAGCTTTCTTT. Translated: CASSQLGPAFF. The genes are TRBV6-2 or TRBV6-3 and TRBJ1-1; D not resolved. Germline-derived CDR1 and CDR2 are MNHEY and SVGEGT. There are 11 residues in the CDR3. V was trimmed by 6 bases and J by 10 bases, leaving 12 bases between them.

CDR3 sequence: CASSFMGTVYEQYF. In nucleotides, the CDR3 is TGTGCCAGCAGCTTCATGGGGACTGTTTACGAGCAGTACTTC. The chain couples TRBV11-2 to TRBJ2-7; TRBD2 might be the D (6 bases). From germline, CDR1 is SGHAT and CDR2 FQNNGV. V lost 3 bases, J lost 4 bases, and 13 bases lay in between. There are 14 residues in the CDR3. The full variable domain, its missing parts supplied by reference TRBV11-2 and TRBJ2-7, is EAGVAQSPRYKIIEKRQSVAFWCNPISGHATLYWYQQILGQGPKLLIQFQNNGVVDDSQLPKDRFSAERLKGVDSTLKIQPAKLEDSAVYLCASSFMGTVYEQYFGPGTRLTVT.

V gene TRBV4-1 combines with J gene TRBJ2-7; TRBD1 is a possible D gene (6 bases). Trimming took off 6 bases at V and 4 bases at J, with 19 bases between the two ends. Germline-derived CDR1 and CDR2 are MGHRA and YSYEKL. The CDR3 sequence is 15 residues long. The CDR3 here is CASSFRATGQYEQYF. As DNA, the CDR3 is TGCGCCAGCAGTTTTAGGGCAACTGGACAGTACGAGCAGTACTTC.

V is TRBV21-1 and J is TRBJ1-1; the table names TRBD1, a call not compared with the DNA. TRBV21-1 is shown as a pseudogene. The CDR3 is 12 residues long. DNA for the CDR3: TGTGCCAGCAGCACCCGGACAGCTGAAGCTTTCTTT. It yields the protein CASSTRTAEAFF.

The rearrangement joins TRBV28 to TRBJ2-7; D unclear. The CDR3 covers 15 residues. Germline assignment: CDR1 MDHEN and CDR2 SYDVKM. Trimming took 6 bases from V and 2 from J, leaving 17 bases between them. The CDR3 nucleotides are TGTGCCAGCAGAGCAACAACAGCCATCACCTACGAGCAGTACTTC. Translating it yields CASRATTAITYEQYF.

The chain uses TRBV5-4 and TRBJ2-5, with TRBD2 identical over 7 bases. Germline V gives CDR1 SGHNT, CDR2 YYREEE (reference sequence). With 5 bases clipped from V and 2 bases from J, the junction kept 6 bases outside the gene matches. The CDR3 is 14 amino acids. The CDR3 bases are TGTGCCAGCAGGGGAGCGGGGAAACAAGAGACCCAGTACTTC. This translates into CASRGAGKQETQYF.

The CDR3 coding sequence is TGCGCCAGCAGCTCAGGGGGCGCTAACACTGAAGCTTTCTTT. Translation: CASSSGGANTEAFF. The rearrangement uses TRBV5-1 and TRBJ1-1, with 8 nucleotides matching TRBD1. Looked up from germline, CDR1 is SGHRS and CDR2 is YFSETQ. V trimming: 3 bases; J trimming: 2 bases; junction bases outside the gene matches: 3. This CDR3 is built from 14 residues.

The V and J genes are TRBV3-1 (or the pseudogene TRBV3-2) and TRBJ2-7; 8 bases line up with TRBD2. V trimming: 1 base; J trimming: 3 bases; junction bases outside the gene matches: 8. The CDR3 has 16 amino acids. The germline CDR1 and CDR2 sequences are LGHDT and YNNKEL (reference sequence). CDR3 protein: CASSQVASGHHYEQYF. The CDR3 DNA reads as TGTGCCAGCAGCCAAGTGGCTAGCGGGCACCACTACGAGCAGTACTTC.

This clone showed up just once. The rearrangement links TRBV2 to TRBJ1-2; no clear D gene. CDR3 length: 12 residues. V was trimmed by 7 bases and J by 8 bases, leaving 14 bases between them. Germline V gene data show CDR1 as SNHLY and CDR2 as FYNNEI. The CDR3 reads CASKHSGWGYTF. Here the CDR3 DNA reads TGTGCCAGCAAACATTCGGGGTGGGGCTACACCTTC.

The gene calls are TRBV7-9 and TRBJ2-5; a weak D match, TRBD1 (5 bases). V was clipped by 6 bases and J by 5 bases, with 13 bases between them. Germline V CDR1 and CDR2: SEHNR, FQNEAQ (reference sequence). This CDR3 has 13 residues. The CDR3 here is CASSQRGTETQYF. The DNA for the CDR3 is TGTGCCAGCAGTCAAAGGGGCACGGAGACCCAGTACTTC.

The rearrangement joins TRBV14 to TRBJ1-1, with a weak D call TRBD1 (5 bases). Per the germline V gene, CDR1 is SGHDN and CDR2 is FVKESK. Deletions cut 6 bases from V and 4 bases from J, with 18 bases between. The CDR3 totals 15 residues. The CDR3 region is CASSFWGGVSTEAFF. For the CDR3, the DNA is TGTGCCAGCAGTTTTTGGGGAGGGGTAAGCACTGAAGCTTTCTTT.

This clone has just one count. The rearrangement uses TRBV11-2 and TRBJ1-6; 7 bases line up with TRBD1. The CDR3 covers 17 residues. Germline V lookup: CDR1 SGHAT, CDR2 FQNNGV. J lost 7 bases, V lost 1 base, and 10 bases had no gene match. The CDR3, as DNA: TGTGCCAGCAGCTTAGCCCATTCTCGACAGGGAAATTCACCCCTCCACTTT. Translation: CASSLAHSRQGNSPLHF.

A few counts support this clone. V and J are TRBV18 and TRBJ2-2; a possible D gene is TRBD1 (7 bases). The germline V gene encodes CDR1 KGHSH and CDR2 LQKENI. Trimming took off 3 bases at V and 4 bases at J, with 18 bases between the two ends. The CDR3 covers 17 residues. DNA for the CDR3: TGTGCCAGCTCACCCAGACAGGGAGGAGTAACCACCGGGGAGCTGTTTTTT. Encoded protein: CASSPRQGGVTTGELFF.